This T cell receptor (beta chain) derives from a study of blood T cell repertoires in COVID-19. Germline V gene lookup returns CDR1 SQVTM and CDR2 ANQGSEA. Trimming pared 0 bases from V and 9 bases from J, leaving 12 bases between. The CDR3 totals 13 residues. Those enrolled, adults aged about 18 to 89 years, came from 25 or so US areas. Cohorts were determined from participant-reported clinical history. Under the authors' procedure: Amplification of reference gene primers provided the estimated nucleated cell counts. Clones were sequenced by immunoSEQ multiplex PCR, and TCRdb holds only the in-frame ones, with some missing. V and J calls plus clone size are reproduced from that table; the DNA served to infer D and trimming. The data hold 280,000 or so clones, with roughly 85% observed a single time.

V is TRBV29-1 and J is TRBJ2-1, with a possible D match to TRBD1 (5 bases). The TCR sequence derives from a woman between 50 and 59 years old who had recovered from COVID-19. Sequencing was performed on PBMCs or T cells enriched from blood (not recorded which). Written as DNA, the CDR3 is TGCAGCGTTGAAGATCTTCAGGGTTTTGAGCAGTTCTTC. Translated, it gives CSVEDLQGFEQFF.